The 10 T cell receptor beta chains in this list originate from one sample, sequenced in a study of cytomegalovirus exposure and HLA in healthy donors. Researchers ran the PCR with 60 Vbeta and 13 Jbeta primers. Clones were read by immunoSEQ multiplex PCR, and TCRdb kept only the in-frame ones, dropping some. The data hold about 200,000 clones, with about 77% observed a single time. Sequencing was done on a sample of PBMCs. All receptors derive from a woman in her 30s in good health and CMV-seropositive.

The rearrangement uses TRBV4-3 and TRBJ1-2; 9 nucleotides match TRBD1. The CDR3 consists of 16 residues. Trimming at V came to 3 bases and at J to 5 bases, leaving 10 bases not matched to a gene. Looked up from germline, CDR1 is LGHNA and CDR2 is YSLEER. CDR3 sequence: CASSHVSGTGWYGYTF. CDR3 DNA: TGCGCCAGCAGCCATGTCTCCGGGACAGGGTGGTATGGCTACACCTTC.

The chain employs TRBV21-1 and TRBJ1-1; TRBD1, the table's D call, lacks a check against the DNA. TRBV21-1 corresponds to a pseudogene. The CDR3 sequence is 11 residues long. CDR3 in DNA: TGTGCCAGCAGACAGGGGTCTGAAGCTTTCTTT. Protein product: CASRQGSEAFF.

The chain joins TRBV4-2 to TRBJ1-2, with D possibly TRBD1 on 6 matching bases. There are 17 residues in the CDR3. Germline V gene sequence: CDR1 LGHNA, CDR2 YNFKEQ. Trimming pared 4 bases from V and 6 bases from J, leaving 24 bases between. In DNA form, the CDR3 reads TGTGCCAGCAGCCGAAGATCTGAAGAGACAGGCTTTCATGGCTACACCTTC. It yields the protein CASSRRSEETGFHGYTF.

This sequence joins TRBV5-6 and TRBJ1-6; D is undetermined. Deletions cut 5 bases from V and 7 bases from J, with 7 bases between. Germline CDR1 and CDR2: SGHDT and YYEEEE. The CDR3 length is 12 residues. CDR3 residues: CASRYSNSPLHF. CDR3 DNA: TGTGCCAGCAGGTATTCGAATTCACCCCTCCACTTT.

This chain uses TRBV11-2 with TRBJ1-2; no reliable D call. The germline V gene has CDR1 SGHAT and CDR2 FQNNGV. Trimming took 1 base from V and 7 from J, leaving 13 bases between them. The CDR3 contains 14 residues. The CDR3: CASSLGPLQTGYTF. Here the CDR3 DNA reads TGTGCCAGCAGCTTAGGCCCCTTACAGACTGGCTACACCTTC.

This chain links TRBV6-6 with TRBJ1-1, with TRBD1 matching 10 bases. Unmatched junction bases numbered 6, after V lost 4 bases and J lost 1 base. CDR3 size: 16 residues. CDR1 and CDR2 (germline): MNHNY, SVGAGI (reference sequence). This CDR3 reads CASSSPGTGANTEAFF. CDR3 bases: TGTGCCAGCAGTTCTCCCGGGACAGGGGCGAACACTGAAGCTTTCTTT.

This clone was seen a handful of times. The CDR3 protein is CASSFGATNEKLFF. The CDR3 DNA is TGTGCCAGCAGCTTCGGGGCAACTAATGAAAAACTGTTTTTT. This chain joins TRBV7-8 and TRBJ1-4; D remains ambiguous. The CDR3 totals 14 residues. The germline V and J ends were trimmed by 3 bases and 0 bases, with 5 bases remaining between them. CDR1 SGHVS and CDR2 FQNEAQ come from the germline V gene. The variable domain in full, completed from reference TRBV7-8 and TRBJ1-4, reads GAGVSQSPRYKVAKRGQDVALRCDPISGHVSLFWYQQALGQGPEFLTYFQNEAQLDKSGLPSDRFFAERPEGSVSTLKIQRTQQEDSAVYLCASSFGATNEKLFFGSGTQLSVL.

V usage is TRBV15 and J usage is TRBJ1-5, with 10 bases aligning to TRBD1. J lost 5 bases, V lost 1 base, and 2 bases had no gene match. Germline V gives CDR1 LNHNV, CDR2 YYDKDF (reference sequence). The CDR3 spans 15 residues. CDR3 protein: CATSRGDRGHQPQHF. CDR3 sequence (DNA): TGTGCCACCAGCAGAGGTGACAGGGGGCATCAGCCCCAGCATTTT.

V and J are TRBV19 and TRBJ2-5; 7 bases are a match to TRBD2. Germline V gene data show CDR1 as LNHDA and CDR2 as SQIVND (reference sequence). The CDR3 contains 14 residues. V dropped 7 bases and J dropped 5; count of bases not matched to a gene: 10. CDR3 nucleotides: TGTGCCAGTAACATGGGGGGGGTCGGGGAGACCCAGTACTTC. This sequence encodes CASNMGGVGETQYF. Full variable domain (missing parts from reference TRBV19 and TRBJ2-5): DGGITQSPKYLFRKEGQNVTLSCEQNLNHDAMYWYRQDPGQGLRLIYYSQIVNDFQKGDIAEGYSVSREKKESFPLTVTSAQKNPTAFYLCASNMGGVGETQYFGPGTRLLVL.

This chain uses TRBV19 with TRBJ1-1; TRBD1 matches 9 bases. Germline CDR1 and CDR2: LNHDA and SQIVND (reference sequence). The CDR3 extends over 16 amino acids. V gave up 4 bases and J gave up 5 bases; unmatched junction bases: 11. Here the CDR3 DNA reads TGTGCCAGTAGTACCACAGGGGGCGCGAGTAGGACTGAAGCTTTCTTT. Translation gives CASSTTGGASRTEAFF.